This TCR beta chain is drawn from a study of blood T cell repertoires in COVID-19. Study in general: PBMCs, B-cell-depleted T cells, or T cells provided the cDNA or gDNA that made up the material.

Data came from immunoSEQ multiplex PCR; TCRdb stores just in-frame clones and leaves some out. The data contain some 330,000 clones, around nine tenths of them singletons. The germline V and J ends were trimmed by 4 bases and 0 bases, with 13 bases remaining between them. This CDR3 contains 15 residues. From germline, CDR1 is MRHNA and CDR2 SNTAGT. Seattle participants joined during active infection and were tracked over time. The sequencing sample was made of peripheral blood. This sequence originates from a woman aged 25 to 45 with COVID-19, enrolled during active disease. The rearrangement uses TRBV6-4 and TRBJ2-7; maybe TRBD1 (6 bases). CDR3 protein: CASSVPKTGSYEQYF. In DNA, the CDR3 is TGTGCCAGCAGTGTCCCTAAGACAGGCTCCTACGAGCAGTACTTC.